Listed here are 8 T cell receptor beta chains from one sample, sequenced in a study of shared T cell receptors in the human thymus. The table came from immunoSEQ multiplex PCR; TCRdb's copy has only in-frame clones and leaves some out. The sample includes 550,000 to 800,000 clones, approximately 83% of them seen just once. This sample was shared with a second study, whose subject was human thymus T cells.

Specimen: thymocytes. The receptor set was obtained from a girl in the first two years of life with a congenital heart defect.

This clone occurred once. The chain combines TRBV4-1 with TRBJ1-4; 9 bases align to TRBD1. The germline V gene has CDR1 MGHRA and CDR2 YSYEKL. Trimming cost V 1 base and J 8 bases; bases outside gene matches: 11. CDR3 length: 17 amino acids. The CDR3 nucleotides read TGCGCCAGCAGCCAAGCGAGGACCCGGGACAGGGAAGAAAAACTGTTTTTT. Amino acid sequence: CASSQARTRDREEKLFF.

CDR3 sequence reads: CASTKKLGQGRNQPQHF. CDR3 nucleotides: TGTGCCAGCACCAAAAAACTGGGACAGGGGCGCAATCAGCCCCAGCATTTT. The rearrangement links TRBV28 to TRBJ1-5; 10 bases are shared with TRBD1. Per the germline V gene, CDR1 is MDHEN and CDR2 is SYDVKM. This CDR3 spans 17 amino acids. The junction had 11 bases not matched to a gene; V was cut back by 7 bases and J by 2 bases.

In DNA, the CDR3 is TGTGCCAGCAGCCGTCGGACAGGCTACATAAACACCGGGGAGCTGTTTTTT. As protein: CASSRRTGYINTGELFF. The gene calls are TRBV14 and TRBJ2-2, with 7 bases that match TRBD1. The V gene's germline CDR1 is SGHDN and CDR2 FVKESK. With 4 bases clipped from V and 2 bases from J, the junction kept 10 bases outside the gene matches. The CDR3 is 17 amino acids.

The chain is built from TRBV7-8 and TRBJ2-5; the match to TRBD1 covers 7 bases. The CDR3 sequence is 14 residues long. With 4 bases clipped from V and 0 bases from J, the junction kept 2 bases outside the gene matches. Germline assignment: CDR1 SGHVS and CDR2 FQNEAQ. CDR3 residues: CASSSDRYQETQYF. The CDR3 DNA follows: TGTGCCAGCAGCTCGGACAGGTACCAAGAGACCCAGTACTTC.

The chain couples TRBV15 to TRBJ2-1; 12 bases align to TRBD2. The CDR3 has 15 residues. V gave up 2 bases and J gave up 6 bases; unmatched junction bases: 2. Germline V gives CDR1 LNHNV, CDR2 YYDKDF (reference sequence). The CDR3 loop is CATSRMGLAGNEQFF. DNA for the CDR3: TGTGCCACCAGCAGAATGGGACTAGCGGGCAATGAGCAGTTCTTC.

This sequence joins TRBV7-2 and TRBJ2-1; 9 nucleotides line up with TRBD1. The CDR3 length is 17 residues. Germline loops: CDR1 SGHTA, CDR2 FQGNSA. Trimming took 1 base from V and 11 from J; bases not matched to a gene: 15. CDR3: CASSLGGQGLPLRKQFF. CDR3 bases: TGTGCCAGCAGCTTAGGTGGACAGGGGTTGCCCCTAAGGAAGCAGTTCTTC.

The J gene is TRBJ2-7, the V gene TRBV18; D possibly corresponds to TRBD1 (6 bases). Germline CDR1 and CDR2: KGHSH and LQKENI. The CDR3 totals 14 residues. V shed 6 bases and J shed 4 bases, with 16 bases lying between them. CDR3: CASSNPGHNYEQYF. CDR3 sequence (DNA): TGTGCCAGCTCTAACCCGGGACACAATTACGAGCAGTACTTC.

This CDR3 is CASSSLAGGQPQHF. The CDR3 DNA reads TGTGCCAGCAGTTCGCTGGCCGGGGGGCAGCCCCAGCATTTT. V usage is TRBV28 and J usage is TRBJ1-5; D is perhaps TRBD1 (5 bases). The CDR3 runs 14 residues. V lost 4 bases to trimming and J lost 7 bases, with 14 bases between them. Germline assignment: CDR1 MDHEN and CDR2 SYDVKM.